This TCR beta chain was captured by sequencing in a study of shared clonotypes between healthy human individuals. The method was immunoSEQ multiplex PCR; TCRdb's version includes in-frame clones alone and lacks a portion of them. Here the sample spans over a million clones, 75% to 85% being singletons. CDR1 LNHDA and CDR2 SQIVND come from the germline V gene (reference sequence). The V gene lost 2 bases and the J gene lost 7 bases, with 12 bases spanning the gap. The CDR3 totals 14 residues. The rearrangement uses TRBV19 and TRBJ1-5; TRBD1 might be the D (5 bases). The receptor was derived from a man younger than 30 in good health. Some clones in this sample may be carry-over from other donors' samples. The sequencing input was memory CD4+ T cells from PBMCs. Subset reported: CD45RA-negative fraction. CDR3 residues: CASSITGDWQPQHF. The CDR3 DNA is TGTGCCAGTAGTATAACGGGGGATTGGCAGCCCCAGCATTTT.